Included here is one T cell receptor beta chain sequence, with context. Its specificity is unknown. The source of the sample is a study of graft-versus-host responses after intestinal transplantation. Study details: Uniformly, recipients were administered anti-thymocyte globulin induction with subsequent tacrolimus and steroids for two to three years. Points from the study as a whole: Recipient marrow harbored GvH clones, some of which surfaced first in ileum or blood. Early declines in HvG clones that occurred post-transplant were associated with peak circulating GvH clone levels.

The table came from immunoSEQ multiplex PCR; TCRdb's copy has only in-frame clones and leaves some out. This table holds 84,000 or so clones, over 85% found once. The ends were cut back, 1 base at V and 4 bases at J, with 14 bases in the middle. This CDR3 is built from 16 residues. The germline CDR1 and CDR2 sequences are SGHAT and FQNNGV. This receptor was identified in a human donor who was the organ donor for an intestinal transplant. The starting material was unstimulated CD8+ T cells sorted from spleen or lymph node cells, obtained before transplant. The chain has TRBV11-2 and TRBJ1-3; the D gene is possibly TRBD1 (5 bases). The CDR3 DNA reads as TGTGCCAGCAGCTTAGTTGGCAGGGCCCCAGGAAACACCATATATTTT. It yields the protein CASSLVGRAPGNTIYF.